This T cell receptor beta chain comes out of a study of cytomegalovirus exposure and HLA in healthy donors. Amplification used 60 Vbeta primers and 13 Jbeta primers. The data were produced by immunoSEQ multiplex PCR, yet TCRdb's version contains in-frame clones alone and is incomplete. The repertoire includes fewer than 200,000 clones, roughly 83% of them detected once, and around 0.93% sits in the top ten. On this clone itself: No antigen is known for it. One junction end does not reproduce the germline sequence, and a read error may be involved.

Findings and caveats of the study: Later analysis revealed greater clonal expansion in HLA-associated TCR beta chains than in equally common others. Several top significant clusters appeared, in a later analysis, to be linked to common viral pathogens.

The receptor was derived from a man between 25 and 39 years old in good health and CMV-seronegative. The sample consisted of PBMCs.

The CDR3 DNA follows: TGTGCCAGCAGCCCTCCCGGGGGACGGGGTGGAGAAAAACTGCTTTTT. Its protein product is CASSPPGGRGGEKLLF. The V gene is TRBV7-8, the J gene TRBJ1-4; possibly TRBD1 for D (5 bases). The CDR3 is 16 residues long. From germline, CDR1 is SGHVS and CDR2 FQNEAQ. Drawing the rest from reference TRBV7-8 and TRBJ1-4, the complete variable domain is GAGVSQSPRYKVAKRGQDVALRCDPISGHVSLFWYQQALGQGPEFLTYFQNEAQLDKSGLPSDRFFAERPEGSVSTLKIQRTQQEDSAVYLCASSPPGGRGGEKLLFGSGTQLSVL.